The text below deals with one TCR beta chain. Its target is unknown. The data originate from a study of cytomegalovirus exposure and HLA in healthy donors. In the PCR, 60 Vbeta and 13 Jbeta primers were used. Measured with immunoSEQ multiplex PCR; TCRdb has only the in-frame clones, and not every one. The sample data list approximately 76,000 clones. The study, taken as a whole, reports: In an earlier analysis, most TCR beta V segments were productive about 87% or about 30% of the time. CMV serostatus was the sole immune exposure data available.

This receptor was identified in a young man in good health and CMV-seropositive. The sequencing input was PBMCs.

CDR3 bases: TGTGCCAGCAGTCCAACAGTGGGTGGCTACACCTTC. It is translated as CASSPTVGGYTF. V is TRBV27 and J is TRBJ1-2, with no clear D. Trimming left V 5 bases short and J 7 bases short, with 11 bases between. The CDR3 extends over 12 amino acids. Germline loops: CDR1 MNHEY, CDR2 SMNVEV (reference sequence).